This is a list of T cell receptor beta chains from one sample in a study of T cell repertoires in cytomegalovirus infection. TCRdb ran MiXCR on the reads and lists one entry per CDR3 protein. This sample has 100,000 to 120,000 distinct CDR3 sequences, with roughly 31% found just once. No antigens are known for them. Sample: CD8+ T cells from cultured PBMCs, taken from culture after CMV antigen stimulation. The source of these receptors is a human donor in good health (CMV status not recorded). Some clones in this sample may be carry-over from other donors' samples. CDR3s include the opening cysteine and the closing phenylalanine or tryptophan. A D gene is named only where the DNA matches it firmly. Not all rows give a size; the values are once, few, many and, for expanded clones, a class.

d_call	v_call	j_call	clone_size	cdr3_aa	cdr3_nt
-	TRBV5-1	TRBJ1-6	-	CASSLAGPGSPLHF	TGCGCCAGCAGCTTGGCCGGGCCAGGGTCACCCCTCCACTTT
TRBD1	TRBV2	TRBJ1-5	few	CASKQEGAYQPQHF	TGTGCCAGTAAACAAGAGGGGGCTTATCAGCCCCAGCATTTT
TRBD2	TRBV10-3	TRBJ2-7	few	CAISEGRVPYEQYF	TGTGCCATCAGTGAAGGGAGGGTCCCCTACGAGCAGTACTTC
TRBD1	TRBV27	TRBJ1-5	-	CASSLTGVTQPQHF	TGTGCCAGCAGTTTGACAGGGGTAACTCAGCCCCAGCATTTT
-	TRBV6-6	TRBJ1-2	-	CASSYAGGVTDYGYTF	TGTGCCAGCAGTTACGCGGGTGGGGTCACGGACTATGGCTACACCTTC
-	TRBV7-2	TRBJ2-5	many	CASSLETWRPDSPRRQETQYF	TGTGCCAGCAGCTTAGAAACCTGGAGACCCGACAGTCCCAGGAGGCAAGAGACCCAGTACTTC
TRBD1	TRBV6-1	TRBJ2-2	few	CASSPGGEIGELFF	TGTGCCAGCAGCCCAGGGGGAGAAATCGGGGAGCTGTTTTTT
TRBD2	TRBV7-6	TRBJ2-1	-	CASSLESGTSFHEQFF	TGTGCCAGCAGCTTAGAATCCGGGACTAGCTTTCATGAGCAGTTCTTC
-	TRBV4-1	TRBJ1-3	few	CASSQGNTPGNTIYF	TGCGCCAGCAGCCAAGGTAACACTCCTGGAAACACCATATATTTT
TRBD2	TRBV2	TRBJ2-4	few	CASGAGGAKNIQYF	TGTGCCAGCGGAGCGGGGGGAGCCAAAAACATTCAGTACTTC
-	TRBV6-1	TRBJ2-2	few	CASMRNTGELFF	TGTGCCAGCATGCGAAACACCGGGGAGCTGTTTTTT
TRBD2	TRBV4-1	TRBJ2-2	few	CASSQEEHGGTGELFF	TGCGCCAGCAGCCAAGAAGAACACGGGGGGACCGGGGAGCTGTTTTTT
TRBD1	TRBV6-1	TRBJ1-6	many	CASSEGEGQSGSPLHF	TGTGCCAGCAGTGAGGGAGAGGGACAGTCTGGCTCACCCCTCCACTTT
TRBD2	TRBV7-8	TRBJ2-1	-	CASTEWAGGIFNEQFF	TGTGCCAGCACCGAATGGGCCGGGGGGATCTTCAATGAGCAGTTCTTC
-	TRBV5-1	TRBJ2-2	many	CASRFRDPIVKGNTGELFF	TGCGCCAGCAGATTCCGGGACCCAATCGTAAAGGGTAACACCGGGGAGCTGTTTTTT